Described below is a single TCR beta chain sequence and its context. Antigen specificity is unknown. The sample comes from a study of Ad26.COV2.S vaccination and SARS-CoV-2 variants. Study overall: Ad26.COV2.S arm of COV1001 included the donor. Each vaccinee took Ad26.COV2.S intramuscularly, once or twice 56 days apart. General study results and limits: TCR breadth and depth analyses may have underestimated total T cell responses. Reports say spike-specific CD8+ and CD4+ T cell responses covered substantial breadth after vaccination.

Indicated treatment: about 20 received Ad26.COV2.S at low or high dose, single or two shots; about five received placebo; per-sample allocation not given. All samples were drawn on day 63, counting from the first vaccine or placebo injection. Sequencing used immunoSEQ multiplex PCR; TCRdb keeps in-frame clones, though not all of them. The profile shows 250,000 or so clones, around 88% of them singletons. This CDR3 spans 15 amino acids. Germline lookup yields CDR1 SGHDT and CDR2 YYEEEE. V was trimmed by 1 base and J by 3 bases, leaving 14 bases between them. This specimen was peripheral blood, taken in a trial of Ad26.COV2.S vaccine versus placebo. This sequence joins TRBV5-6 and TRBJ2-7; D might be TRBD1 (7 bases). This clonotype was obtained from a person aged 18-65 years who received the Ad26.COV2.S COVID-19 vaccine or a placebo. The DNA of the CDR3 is TGTGCCAGCAGCTTGTCGGCAGGGGGGCTCTACGAGCAGTACGTC. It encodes CASSLSAGGLYEQYV.